This TCR beta chain was recovered during a study of lymphopenia after photon versus proton radiotherapy. Trimming removed 0 bases from V and 1 base from J, with 9 bases in between. The germline V gene encodes CDR1 GTSNPN and CDR2 SVGIG (reference sequence). The CDR3 consists of 15 residues. Using immunoSEQ multiplex PCR, the repertoire was profiled, and TCRdb retains in-frame clones only, with some absent. The sample lists approximately 65,000 clones, roughly nine tenths occurring once. V and J are TRBV30 and TRBJ2-2; D unresolved. The clonotype was recovered from a man older than 75 with esophageal cancer. This specimen was peripheral blood, taken from a patient treated with proton-based radiotherapy. DNA of the CDR3: TGTGCCTGGAGTGTACGGCAGCAGAACACCGGGGAGCTGTTTTTT. Its translation: CAWSVRQQNTGELFF.